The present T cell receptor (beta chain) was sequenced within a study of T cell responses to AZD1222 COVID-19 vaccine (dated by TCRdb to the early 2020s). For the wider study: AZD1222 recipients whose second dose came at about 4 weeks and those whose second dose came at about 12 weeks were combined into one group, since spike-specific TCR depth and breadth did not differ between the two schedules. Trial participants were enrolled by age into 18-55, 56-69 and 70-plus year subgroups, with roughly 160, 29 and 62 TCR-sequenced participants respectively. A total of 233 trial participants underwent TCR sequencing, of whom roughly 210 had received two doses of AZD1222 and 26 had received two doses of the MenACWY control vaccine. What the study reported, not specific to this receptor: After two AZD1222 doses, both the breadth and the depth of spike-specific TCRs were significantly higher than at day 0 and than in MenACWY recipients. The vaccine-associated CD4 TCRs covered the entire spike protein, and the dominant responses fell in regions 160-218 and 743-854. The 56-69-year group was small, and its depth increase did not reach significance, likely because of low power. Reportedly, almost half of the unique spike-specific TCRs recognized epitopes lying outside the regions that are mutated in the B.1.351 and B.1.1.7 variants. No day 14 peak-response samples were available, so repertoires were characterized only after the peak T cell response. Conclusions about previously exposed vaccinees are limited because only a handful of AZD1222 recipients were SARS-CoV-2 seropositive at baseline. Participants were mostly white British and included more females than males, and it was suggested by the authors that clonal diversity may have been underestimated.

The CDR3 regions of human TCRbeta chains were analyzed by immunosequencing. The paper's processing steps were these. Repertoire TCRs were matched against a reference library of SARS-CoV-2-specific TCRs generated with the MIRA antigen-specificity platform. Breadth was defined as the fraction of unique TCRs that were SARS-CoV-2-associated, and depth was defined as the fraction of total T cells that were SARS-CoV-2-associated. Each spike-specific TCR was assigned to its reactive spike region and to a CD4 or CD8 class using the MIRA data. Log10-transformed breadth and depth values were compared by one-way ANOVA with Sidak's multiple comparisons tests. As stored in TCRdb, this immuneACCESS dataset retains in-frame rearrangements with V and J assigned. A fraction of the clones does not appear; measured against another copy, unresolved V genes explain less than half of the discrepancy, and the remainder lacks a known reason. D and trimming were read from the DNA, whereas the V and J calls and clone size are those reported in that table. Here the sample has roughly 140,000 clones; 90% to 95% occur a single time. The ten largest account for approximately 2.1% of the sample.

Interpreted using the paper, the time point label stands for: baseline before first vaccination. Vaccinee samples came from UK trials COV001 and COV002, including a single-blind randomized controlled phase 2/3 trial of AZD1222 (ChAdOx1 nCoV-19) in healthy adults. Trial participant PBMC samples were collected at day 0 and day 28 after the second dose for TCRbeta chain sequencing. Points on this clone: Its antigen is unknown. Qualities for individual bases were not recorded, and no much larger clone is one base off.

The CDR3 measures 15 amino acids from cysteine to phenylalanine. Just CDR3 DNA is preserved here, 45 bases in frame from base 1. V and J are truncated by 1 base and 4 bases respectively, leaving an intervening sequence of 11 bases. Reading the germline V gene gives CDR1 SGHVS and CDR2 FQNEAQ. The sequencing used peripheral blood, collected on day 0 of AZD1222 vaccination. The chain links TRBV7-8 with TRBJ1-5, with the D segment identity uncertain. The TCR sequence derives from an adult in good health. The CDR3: CASSLDPWSNQPQHF. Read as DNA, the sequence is TGTGCCAGCAGCTTAGACCCCTGGAGTAATCAGCCCCAGCATTTT.